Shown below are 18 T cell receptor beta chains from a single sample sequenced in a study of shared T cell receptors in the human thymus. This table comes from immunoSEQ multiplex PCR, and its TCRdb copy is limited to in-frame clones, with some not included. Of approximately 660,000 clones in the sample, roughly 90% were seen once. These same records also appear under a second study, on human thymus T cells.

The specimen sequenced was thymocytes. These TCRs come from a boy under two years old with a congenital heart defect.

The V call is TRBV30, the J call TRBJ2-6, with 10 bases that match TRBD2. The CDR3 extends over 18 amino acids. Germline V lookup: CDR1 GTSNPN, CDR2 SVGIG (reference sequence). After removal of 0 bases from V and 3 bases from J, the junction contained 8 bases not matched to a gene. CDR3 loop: CAWSVSSGSENGANVLTF. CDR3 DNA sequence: TGTGCCTGGAGTGTGTCTAGCGGGAGTGAAAATGGGGCCAACGTCCTGACTTTC.

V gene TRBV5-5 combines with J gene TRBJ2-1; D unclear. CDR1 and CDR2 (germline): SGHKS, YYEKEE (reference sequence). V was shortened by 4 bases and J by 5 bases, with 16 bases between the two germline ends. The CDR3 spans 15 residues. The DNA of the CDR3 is TGTGCCAGCAGCGTCATACGAGGCCCTAACAATGAGCAGTTCTTC. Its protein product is CASSVIRGPNNEQFF.

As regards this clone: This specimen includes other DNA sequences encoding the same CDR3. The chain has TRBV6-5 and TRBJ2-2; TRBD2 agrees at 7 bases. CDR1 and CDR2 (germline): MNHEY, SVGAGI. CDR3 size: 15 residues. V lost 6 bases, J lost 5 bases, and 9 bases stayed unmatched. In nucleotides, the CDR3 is TGTGCCAGCAGCTCGCTGGCGGGAGTTACCGGGGAGCTGTTTTTT. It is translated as CASSSLAGVTGELFF.

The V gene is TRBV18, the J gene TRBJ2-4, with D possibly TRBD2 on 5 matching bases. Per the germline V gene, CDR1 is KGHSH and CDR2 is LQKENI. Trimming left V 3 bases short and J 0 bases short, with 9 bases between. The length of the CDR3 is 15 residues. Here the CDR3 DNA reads TGTGCCAGCTCACCCTACGCGGGAGCCAAAAACATTCAGTACTTC. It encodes CASSPYAGAKNIQYF.

The chain's CDR3 is CASSAGSNQPQHF. DNA for the CDR3: TGCGCCAGCAGTGCGGGGTCCAATCAGCCCCAGCATTTT. This rearrangement joins TRBV10-2 to TRBJ1-5, with unresolved D. Trimming pared 4 bases from V and 3 bases from J, leaving 7 bases between. The CDR3 contains 13 residues. Germline CDR1 and CDR2: WSHSY and SAAADI.

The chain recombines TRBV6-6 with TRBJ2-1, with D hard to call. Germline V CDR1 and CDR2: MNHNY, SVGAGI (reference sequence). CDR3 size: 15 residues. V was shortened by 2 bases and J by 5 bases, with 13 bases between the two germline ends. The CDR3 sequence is CASSYPRRQHNEQFF. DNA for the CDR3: TGTGCCAGCAGTTACCCCAGGCGCCAGCACAATGAGCAGTTCTTC.

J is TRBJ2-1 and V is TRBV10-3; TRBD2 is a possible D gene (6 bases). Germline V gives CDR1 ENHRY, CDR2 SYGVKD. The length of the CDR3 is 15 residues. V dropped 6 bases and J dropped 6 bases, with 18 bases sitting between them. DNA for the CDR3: TGTGCCATCAGGATGGATGGCAGGAGGGCCAATGAGCAGTTCTTC. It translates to CAIRMDGRRANEQFF.

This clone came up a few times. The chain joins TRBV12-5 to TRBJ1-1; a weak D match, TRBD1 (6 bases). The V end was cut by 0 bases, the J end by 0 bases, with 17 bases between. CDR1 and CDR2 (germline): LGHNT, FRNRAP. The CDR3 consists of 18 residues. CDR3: CASGLVLTGHSLNTEAFF. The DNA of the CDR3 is TGTGCTAGTGGTTTGGTACTAACAGGGCACTCTTTGAACACTGAAGCTTTCTTT.

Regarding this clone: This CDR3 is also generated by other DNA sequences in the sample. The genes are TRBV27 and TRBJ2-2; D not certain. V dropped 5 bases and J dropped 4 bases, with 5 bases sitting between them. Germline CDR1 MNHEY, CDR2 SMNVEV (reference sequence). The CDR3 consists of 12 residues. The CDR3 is CASSPSTGELFF. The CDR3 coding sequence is TGTGCCAGCAGTCCCTCCACCGGGGAGCTGTTTTTT.

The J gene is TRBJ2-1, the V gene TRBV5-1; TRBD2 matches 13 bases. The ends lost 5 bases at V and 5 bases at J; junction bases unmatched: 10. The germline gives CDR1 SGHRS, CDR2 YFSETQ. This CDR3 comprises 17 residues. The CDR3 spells CASRPGGTSGANNEQFF. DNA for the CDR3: TGCGCCAGCAGGCCGGGGGGGACTAGCGGGGCCAACAATGAGCAGTTCTTC.

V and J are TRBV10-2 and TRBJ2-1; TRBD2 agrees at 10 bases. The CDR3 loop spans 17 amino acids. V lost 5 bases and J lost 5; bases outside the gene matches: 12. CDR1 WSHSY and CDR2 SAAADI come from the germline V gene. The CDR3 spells CASSLAGVMFGNNEQFF. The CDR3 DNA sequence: TGCGCCAGCAGTCTAGCGGGGGTCATGTTCGGTAACAATGAGCAGTTCTTC.

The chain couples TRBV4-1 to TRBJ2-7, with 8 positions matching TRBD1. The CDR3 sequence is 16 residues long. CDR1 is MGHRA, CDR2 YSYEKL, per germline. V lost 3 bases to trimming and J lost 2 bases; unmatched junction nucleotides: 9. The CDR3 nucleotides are TGCGCCAGCAGCCACTCCACCCCGGGACAGGCCTACGAGCAGTACTTC. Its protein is CASSHSTPGQAYEQYF.

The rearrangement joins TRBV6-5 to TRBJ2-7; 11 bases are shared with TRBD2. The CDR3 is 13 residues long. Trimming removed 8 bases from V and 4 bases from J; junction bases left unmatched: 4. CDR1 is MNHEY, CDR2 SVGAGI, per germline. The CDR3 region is CASSSGRRYEQYF. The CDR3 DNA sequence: TGTGCCAGCTCTAGCGGGAGGAGGTACGAGCAGTACTTC.

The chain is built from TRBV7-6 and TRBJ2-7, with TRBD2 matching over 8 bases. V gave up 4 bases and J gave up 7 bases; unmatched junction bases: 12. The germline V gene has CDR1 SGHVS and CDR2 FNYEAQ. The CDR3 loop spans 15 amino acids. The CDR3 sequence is CASSSRTSSSEEQYF. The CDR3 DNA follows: TGTGCCAGCAGCTCTAGGACTAGCAGCTCGGAGGAGCAGTACTTC.

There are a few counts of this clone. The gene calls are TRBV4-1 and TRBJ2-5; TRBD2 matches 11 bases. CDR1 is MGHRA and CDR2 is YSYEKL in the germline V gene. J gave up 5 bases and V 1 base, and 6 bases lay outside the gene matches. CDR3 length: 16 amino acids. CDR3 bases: TGCGCCAGCAGCCAAGCCTTTAGCGGGAGGGAGGAGACCCAGTACTTC. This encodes CASSQAFSGREETQYF.

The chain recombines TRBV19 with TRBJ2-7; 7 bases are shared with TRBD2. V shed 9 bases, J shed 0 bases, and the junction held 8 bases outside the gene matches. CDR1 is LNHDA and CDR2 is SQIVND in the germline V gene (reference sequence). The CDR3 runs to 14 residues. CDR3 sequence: CASWGGSPSYEQYF. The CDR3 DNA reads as TGTGCCAGCTGGGGCGGGAGCCCCTCCTACGAGCAGTACTTC.

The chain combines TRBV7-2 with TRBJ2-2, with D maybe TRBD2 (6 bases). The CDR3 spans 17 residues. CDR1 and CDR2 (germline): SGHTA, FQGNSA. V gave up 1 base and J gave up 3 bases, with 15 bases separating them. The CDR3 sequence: CASSLVRAGDYTGELFF. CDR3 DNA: TGTGCCAGCAGCTTAGTTCGAGCGGGCGACTACACCGGGGAGCTGTTTTTT.

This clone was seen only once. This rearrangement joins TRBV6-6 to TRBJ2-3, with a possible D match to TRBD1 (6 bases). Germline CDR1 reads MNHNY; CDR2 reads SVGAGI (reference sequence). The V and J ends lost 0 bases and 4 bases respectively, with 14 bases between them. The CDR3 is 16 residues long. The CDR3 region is CASSYSRQGRADTQYF. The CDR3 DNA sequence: TGTGCCAGCAGTTACTCGAGGCAGGGGAGAGCAGATACGCAGTATTTT.